This T cell receptor (beta chain) stems from a study of PD-1 blockade in classical Hodgkin lymphoma. Time point: cycle 4 day 1 (C4D1), after more than 5 weeks of nivolumab. There was relapse after autologous stem cell transplantation in every patient, and there was variation in brentuximab vedotin exposure. The study recorded best responses of complete response, partial response or progressive disease. With respect to this clone: The antigen remains unidentified.

Broader study findings: Possibly reflecting disease activity or prior therapy, repertoire differences have causes that remain undefined. Some patients started nivolumab under 1 year after ASCT, and they were excluded. Complete responders' baseline diversity resembled that of newly diagnosed patients.

Clones were sequenced by immunoSEQ multiplex PCR, and TCRdb holds only the in-frame ones, with some missing. This table has about 60,000 clones, roughly 92% appearing once. Germline V gene lookup returns CDR1 SGHTA and CDR2 FQGNSA. V lost 1 base to trimming and J lost 9 bases, with 13 bases between them. The CDR3 contains 14 residues. Sequencing was performed on peripheral blood mononuclear cells (PBMCs), taken before the fourth cycle of nivolumab. The receptor was isolated from a human donor with classical Hodgkin lymphoma. The V gene is TRBV7-2, the J gene TRBJ2-1, with D unclear. CDR3 sequence reads: CASSLVRTRAEQFF. CDR3 DNA: TGTGCCAGCAGCTTAGTTCGGACCCGAGCTGAGCAGTTCTTC. The entire variable domain, with the rest obtained from reference TRBV7-2 and TRBJ2-1, is as follows: GAGVSQSPSNKVTEKGKDVELRCDPISGHTALYWYRQSLGQGLEFLIYFQGNSAPDKSGLPSDRFSAERTGGSVSTLTIQRTQQEDSAVYLCASSLVRTRAEQFFGPGTRLTVL.